Listed here are 21 T cell receptor beta chains from one sample, sequenced in a study of cytomegalovirus exposure and HLA in healthy donors. Here immunoSEQ multiplex PCR was the method, and the copy in TCRdb shows in-frame clones only, minus some. This sample has hundreds of thousands of clones; roughly 85% occur once, and the top ten carry 0.65% to 0.95%. The material sequenced was PBMCs. These receptors all stem from a woman between 18 and 29 years old in good health and CMV-seronegative.

This clone came up once. The genes are TRBV6-5 and TRBJ2-1; 8 nucleotides match TRBD1. The ends lost 5 bases at V and 1 base at J; junction bases unmatched: 4. The CDR3 is 15 amino acids. The germline CDR1 and CDR2 sequences are MNHEY and SVGAGI. The CDR3 region is CASSRTGSSYNEQFF. DNA for the CDR3: TGTGCCAGCAGTCGGACAGGGAGTTCCTACAATGAGCAGTTCTTC.

V usage is TRBV28 and J usage is TRBJ1-5; 7 bases fit TRBD1. CDR1 is MDHEN, CDR2 SYDVKM, per germline. V was clipped by 5 bases and J by 5 bases; unmatched bases: 6. The length of the CDR3 is 14 residues. The CDR3 DNA is TGTGCCAGCAGTACCGACAGGGTTCATCAGCCCCAGCATTTT. Protein: CASSTDRVHQPQHF.

V usage is TRBV15 and J usage is TRBJ2-5, with 9 positions matching TRBD1. V trimming: 3 bases; J trimming: 5 bases; junction bases outside the gene matches: 4. The length of the CDR3 is 14 residues. Per germline, CDR1 LNHNV and CDR2 YYDKDF (reference sequence). In DNA, the CDR3 is TGTGCCACCAGCAGCGGGACAGGGTGGGAGACCCAGTACTTC. Translating gives CATSSGTGWETQYF.

The rearrangement uses TRBV4-2 and TRBJ2-3, with 7 bases aligning to TRBD2. The CDR3 sequence is 17 residues long. J gave up 0 bases and V 0 bases, and 6 bases lay outside the gene matches. Germline assignment: CDR1 LGHNA and CDR2 YNFKEQ. As DNA, the CDR3 is TGTGCCAGCAGCCAAGATGTACGGGGGGTTAGCACAGATACGCAGTATTTT. This encodes CASSQDVRGVSTDTQYF.

This chain links TRBV15 with TRBJ2-3; 8 nucleotides align to TRBD2. Per germline, CDR1 LNHNV and CDR2 YYDKDF (reference sequence). The CDR3 is made up of 18 amino acids. The V segment lost 3 bases and the J segment 6 bases; nucleotides outside the gene matches: 17. CDR3 nucleotide sequence: TGTGCCACCAGCAGGCGTAGGGCGGGAGGCCCCATCGGGGATACGCAGTATTTT. It encodes CATSRRRAGGPIGDTQYF.

This clone was recorded once. The chain combines TRBV27 with TRBJ1-2, with 9 bases that match TRBD1. CDR3 size: 15 residues. V lost 4 bases to trimming and J lost 4 bases; unmatched junction nucleotides: 7. Germline V gene data show CDR1 as MNHEY and CDR2 as SMNVEV (reference sequence). The CDR3 DNA sequence: TGTGCCAGCAGTTCCTCACAGGGGGCGAGCTATGGCTACACCTTC. Translated: CASSSSQGASYGYTF.

The chain combines TRBV9 with TRBJ1-3; no clear D gene. With 6 bases removed from V and 0 bases from J, the gap between germline ends came to 10 bases. The CDR3 consists of 14 residues. Per germline, CDR1 SGDLS and CDR2 YYNGEE. CDR3 sequence reads: CASTGGPSGNTIYF. The CDR3 bases are TGTGCCAGCACGGGTGGTCCCTCTGGAAACACCATATATTTT.

V usage is TRBV5-1 and J usage is TRBJ1-1; unclear D gene. V lost 0 bases to trimming and J lost 2 bases, with 11 bases between them. The CDR3 extends over 15 amino acids. Germline V gene lookup returns CDR1 SGHRS and CDR2 YFSETQ. For the CDR3, the DNA is TGCGCCAGCAGCTTGGAAGGAGGGAGAAACACTGAAGCTTTCTTT. Residues: CASSLEGGRNTEAFF.

The chain has TRBV7-6 and TRBJ2-6; D is possibly TRBD1 (6 bases). CDR3 length: 17 residues. Germline lookup yields CDR1 SGHVS and CDR2 FNYEAQ. With 4 bases removed from V and 2 bases from J, the gap between germline ends came to 15 bases. In nucleotides, the CDR3 is TGTGCCAGCAGCTCACGGGACACTCACCCTGGGGCCAACGTCCTGACTTTC. Protein product: CASSSRDTHPGANVLTF.

The gene calls are TRBV28 and TRBJ2-3; 8 nucleotides match TRBD1. This CDR3 is built from 15 residues. Looked up from germline, CDR1 is MDHEN and CDR2 is SYDVKM. The V segment lost 5 bases and the J segment 3 bases; nucleotides outside the gene matches: 7. CDR3 loop: CASSQDRESTDTQYF. In DNA, the CDR3 is TGTGCCAGCAGTCAGGACAGGGAGTCGACAGATACGCAGTATTTT.

This rearrangement joins TRBV27 to TRBJ2-2; a weak D match, TRBD2 (5 bases). Germline V gene data show CDR1 as MNHEY and CDR2 as SMNVEV (reference sequence). The CDR3 runs 17 residues. Trimming stripped 3 bases from V and 5 bases from J, with 19 bases between. CDR3: CASSFRLEGVGTGELFF. The CDR3 bases are TGTGCCAGCAGTTTTCGGCTCGAGGGAGTAGGAACCGGGGAGCTGTTTTTT.

This rearrangement joins TRBV28 to TRBJ1-4; TRBD1 aligns across 10 bases. This CDR3 has 14 residues. Germline trimming cut 3 bases from V and 7 bases from J; bases unmatched to any gene: 2. The germline V gene has CDR1 MDHEN and CDR2 SYDVKM. CDR3 nucleotide sequence: TGTGCCAGCAGTTTCGGGGACAGGGGTGAAAAACTGTTTTTT. Translating gives CASSFGDRGEKLFF.

In this sample, this clone turned up once. The rearrangement links TRBV2 to TRBJ1-4, with a weak D call TRBD1 (6 bases). The CDR3 is 15 amino acids. The V and J ends lost 2 bases and 10 bases respectively, with 17 bases between them. CDR1 and CDR2 (germline): SNHLY, FYNNEI. The CDR3 here is CASSEQGYTRGKLFF. The CDR3 DNA reads as TGTGCCAGCAGTGAACAGGGGTATACTCGCGGAAAACTGTTTTTT.

This clone was recorded once. This chain joins TRBV2 and TRBJ2-5; the match to TRBD2 covers 7 bases. Trimming at V came to 6 bases and at J to 6 bases, leaving 7 bases not matched to a gene. CDR1 and CDR2 (germline): SNHLY, FYNNEI. CDR3 length: 13 residues. CDR3 bases: TGTGCCAGCAGCAGGACTAGTGAGAAGACCCAGTACTTC. Translation: CASSRTSEKTQYF.

This chain links TRBV6-1 with TRBJ2-1; 8 nucleotides match TRBD1. V trimming: 4 bases; J trimming: 5 bases; junction bases outside the gene matches: 7. The CDR3 loop spans 15 amino acids. Germline V gene lookup returns CDR1 MNHNS and CDR2 SASEGT. CDR3 in amino acids: CASSAYRGSNNEQFF. The DNA of the CDR3 is TGTGCCAGCAGTGCATACAGGGGGTCGAACAATGAGCAGTTCTTC.

This CDR3 reads CASSLGQGHTGELFF. CDR3 nucleotide sequence: TGCGCCAGCAGCCTCGGACAGGGACACACCGGGGAGCTGTTTTTT. V and J are TRBV5-1 and TRBJ2-2, with 8 bases lining up with TRBD1. Germline-derived CDR1 and CDR2 are SGHRS and YFSETQ. V lost 4 bases and J lost 3; bases outside the gene matches: 5. The CDR3 is 15 residues long.

V is TRBV4-1 and J is TRBJ2-3; D is possibly TRBD2 (7 bases). The CDR3 runs 17 residues. V lost 0 bases to trimming and J lost 3 bases, with 16 bases between them. CDR1 is MGHRA, CDR2 YSYEKL, per germline. CDR3 protein: CASSQEWGRGRTDTQYF. The CDR3 DNA follows: TGCGCCAGCAGCCAAGAGTGGGGGCGGGGGAGGACAGATACGCAGTATTTT.

J is TRBJ1-3 and V is TRBV5-8, with a tentative D call TRBD1 (5 bases). The CDR3 is 15 residues long. Per the germline V gene, CDR1 is SGHTS and CDR2 is YDEGEE. V was cut by 4 bases and J by 4 bases, with 15 bases left in between. For the CDR3, the DNA is TGTGCCAGCAGCCCAGGGTTGCTTCACGGAAACACCATATATTTT. Its translation is CASSPGLLHGNTIYF.

The chain is built from TRBV27 and TRBJ1-1; 7 nucleotides agree with TRBD1. Losses at the gene ends were 6 bases for V and 0 bases for J; bases not matched to a gene: 7. This CDR3 is 15 amino acids long. Germline V gene sequence: CDR1 MNHEY, CDR2 SMNVEV (reference sequence). CDR3 DNA: TGTGCCAGCAGCGATAGACAGGGCATGAACACTGAAGCTTTCTTT. This sequence encodes CASSDRQGMNTEAFF.

The chain combines TRBV4-1 with TRBJ2-1; tentatively, D is TRBD2 (5 bases). CDR1 is MGHRA and CDR2 is YSYEKL in the germline V gene. V was trimmed by 2 bases and J by 9 bases, leaving 11 bases between them. The CDR3 covers 13 residues. The CDR3: CASSQYSGSEQFF. The DNA for the CDR3 is TGCGCCAGCAGCCAATATTCGGGAAGTGAGCAGTTCTTC.

V and J are TRBV6-1 and TRBJ1-1, with D perhaps matching TRBD1 (5 bases). Germline CDR1 and CDR2: MNHNS and SASEGT. The CDR3 totals 14 residues. The ends were cut back, 3 bases at V and 6 bases at J, with 14 bases in the middle. DNA for the CDR3: TGTGCCAGCAGTGACAGGGCTACAGCGCCTGAAGCTTTCTTT. Protein sequence: CASSDRATAPEAFF.